This T cell receptor beta chain emerged from a study of T cell responses to AZD1222 COVID-19 vaccine. Study findings and constraints: Most donors were white British and more were female, and clonal diversity was possibly underestimated. Spike-spanning, vaccine-associated CD4 TCRs were dominant at 160-218 and 743-854. Only a handful of AZD1222 recipients, several in all, had baseline seropositivity. Following two doses of AZD1222, Spike-specific TCR breadth and depth rose.

Sequencing was performed with immunoSEQ multiplex PCR; in TCRdb, only in-frame clones are kept and a portion is missing. Among roughly 85,000 clones listed, 90% were seen once. Germline lookup yields CDR1 SGHKS and CDR2 YYEKEE (reference sequence). This CDR3 spans 14 amino acids. The ends lost 4 bases at V and 5 bases at J; junction bases unmatched: 7. Of note for this clone: Antigen unknown.

The V call is TRBV5-5, the J call TRBJ2-3; 7 bases fit TRBD1. Here the sequenced sample was peripheral blood, taken 28 days after the second AZD1222 dose. The sequence derives from an adult who received the AZD1222 COVID-19 vaccine. CDR3 region: CASSPQGQGDTQYF. The CDR3 DNA follows: TGTGCCAGCAGCCCACAGGGGCAGGGAGATACGCAGTATTTT.